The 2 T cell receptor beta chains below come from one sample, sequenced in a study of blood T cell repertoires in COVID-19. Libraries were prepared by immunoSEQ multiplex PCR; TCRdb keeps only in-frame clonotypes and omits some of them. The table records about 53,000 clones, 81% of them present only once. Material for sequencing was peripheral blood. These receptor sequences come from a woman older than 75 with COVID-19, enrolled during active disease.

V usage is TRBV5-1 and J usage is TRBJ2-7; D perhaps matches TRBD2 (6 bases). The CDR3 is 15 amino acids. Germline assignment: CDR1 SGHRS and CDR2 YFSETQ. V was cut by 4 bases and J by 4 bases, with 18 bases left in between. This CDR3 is CASSPGMVADYEQYF. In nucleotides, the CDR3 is TGCGCCAGCAGCCCCGGGATGGTAGCGGATTACGAGCAGTACTTC.

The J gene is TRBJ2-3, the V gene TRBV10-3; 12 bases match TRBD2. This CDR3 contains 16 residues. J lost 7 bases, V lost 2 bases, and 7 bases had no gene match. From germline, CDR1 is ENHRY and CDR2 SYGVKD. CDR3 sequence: CAISEGLAGTGHTQYF. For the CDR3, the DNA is TGTGCCATCAGTGAGGGACTAGCGGGGACAGGCCATACGCAGTATTTT.